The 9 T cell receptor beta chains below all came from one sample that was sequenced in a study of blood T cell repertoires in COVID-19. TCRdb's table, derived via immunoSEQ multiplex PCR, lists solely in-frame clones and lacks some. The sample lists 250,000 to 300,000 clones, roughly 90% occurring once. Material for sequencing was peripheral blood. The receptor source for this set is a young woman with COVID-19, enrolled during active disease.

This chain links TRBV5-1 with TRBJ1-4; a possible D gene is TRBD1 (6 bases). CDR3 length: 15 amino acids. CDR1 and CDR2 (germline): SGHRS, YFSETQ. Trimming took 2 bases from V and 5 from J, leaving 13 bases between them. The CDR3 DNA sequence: TGCGCCAGCAGCTTAAGTCCTACAGGGAATGAAAAACTGTTTTTT. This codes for CASSLSPTGNEKLFF.

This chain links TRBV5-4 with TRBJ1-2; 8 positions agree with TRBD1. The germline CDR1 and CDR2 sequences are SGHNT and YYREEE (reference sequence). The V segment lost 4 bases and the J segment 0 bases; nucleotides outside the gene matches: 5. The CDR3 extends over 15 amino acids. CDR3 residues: CASSQQGDTNYGYTF. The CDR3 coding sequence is TGTGCCAGCAGCCAACAGGGGGACACTAACTATGGCTACACCTTC.

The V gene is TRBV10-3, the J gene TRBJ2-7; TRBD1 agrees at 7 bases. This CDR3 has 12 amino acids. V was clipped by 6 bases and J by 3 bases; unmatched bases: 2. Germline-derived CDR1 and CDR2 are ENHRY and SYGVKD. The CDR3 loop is CAISGTDYEQYF. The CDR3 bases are TGTGCCATCAGCGGGACAGACTACGAGCAGTACTTC.

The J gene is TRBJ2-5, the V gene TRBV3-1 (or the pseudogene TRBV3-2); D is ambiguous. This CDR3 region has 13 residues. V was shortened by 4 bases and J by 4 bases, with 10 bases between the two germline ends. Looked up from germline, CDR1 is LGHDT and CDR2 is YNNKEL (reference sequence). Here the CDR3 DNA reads TGTGCCAGCAGCCTCCCAGGAAGAGAGACCCAGTACTTC. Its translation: CASSLPGRETQYF.

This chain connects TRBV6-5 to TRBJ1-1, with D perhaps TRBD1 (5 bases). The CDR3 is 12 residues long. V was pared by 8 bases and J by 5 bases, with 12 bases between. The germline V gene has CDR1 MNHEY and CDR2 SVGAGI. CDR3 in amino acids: CASAQGRTEAFF. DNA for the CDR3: TGTGCCAGCGCGCAGGGTAGAACTGAAGCTTTCTTT.

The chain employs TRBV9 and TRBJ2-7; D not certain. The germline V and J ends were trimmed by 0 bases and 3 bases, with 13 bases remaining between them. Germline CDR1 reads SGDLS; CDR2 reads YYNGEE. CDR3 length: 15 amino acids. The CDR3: CASSVGAVLGYEQYF. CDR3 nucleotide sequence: TGTGCCAGCAGCGTAGGGGCAGTCTTAGGCTACGAGCAGTACTTC.

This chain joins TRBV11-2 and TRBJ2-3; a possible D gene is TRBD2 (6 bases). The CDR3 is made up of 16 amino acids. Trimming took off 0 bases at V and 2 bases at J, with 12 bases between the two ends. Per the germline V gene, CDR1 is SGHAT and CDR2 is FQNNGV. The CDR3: CASSLEGGILTDTQYF. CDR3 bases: TGTGCCAGCAGCTTAGAGGGCGGGATACTCACAGATACGCAGTATTTT. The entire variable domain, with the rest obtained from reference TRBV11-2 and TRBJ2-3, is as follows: EAGVAQSPRYKIIEKRQSVAFWCNPISGHATLYWYQQILGQGPKLLIQFQNNGVVDDSQLPKDRFSAERLKGVDSTLKIQPAKLEDSAVYLCASSLEGGILTDTQYFGPGTRLTVL.

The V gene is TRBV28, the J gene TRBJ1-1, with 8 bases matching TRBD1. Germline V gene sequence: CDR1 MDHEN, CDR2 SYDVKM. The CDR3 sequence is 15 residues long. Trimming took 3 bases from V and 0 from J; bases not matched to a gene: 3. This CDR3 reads CASSFLDRVNTEAFF. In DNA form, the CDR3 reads TGTGCCAGCAGTTTCCTGGACAGGGTGAACACTGAAGCTTTCTTT. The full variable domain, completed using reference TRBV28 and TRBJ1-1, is DVKVTQSSRYLVKRTGEKVFLECVQDMDHENMFWYRQDPGLGLRLIYFSYDVKMKEKGDIPEGYSVSREKKERFSLILESASTNQTSMYLCASSFLDRVNTEAFFGQGTRLTVV.

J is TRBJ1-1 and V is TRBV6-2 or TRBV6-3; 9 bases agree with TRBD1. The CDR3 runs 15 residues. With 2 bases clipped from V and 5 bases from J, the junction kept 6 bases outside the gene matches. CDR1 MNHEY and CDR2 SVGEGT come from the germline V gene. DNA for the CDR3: TGTGCCAGCAGTTACGGGACAGGGAAGAAGACTGAAGCTTTCTTT. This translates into CASSYGTGKKTEAFF.